This entry lists 8 T cell receptor beta chains sequenced from one sample in a study of blood T cell repertoires in COVID-19. TCRdb's table, derived via immunoSEQ multiplex PCR, lists solely in-frame clones and lacks some. The data show about 170,000 clones, approximately 79% seen once. Sample: PBMCs or T cells enriched from blood (not recorded which). The receptors shown here come from a woman aged 70-85 years in a cohort exposed to, infected with or recovered from COVID-19 (not recorded which).

The CDR3: CASRAGANYGYTF. The CDR3 region has the DNA TGTGCCAGTAGAGCAGGGGCTAACTATGGCTACACCTTC. The rearrangement joins TRBV19 to TRBJ1-2; tentatively, D is TRBD1 (6 bases). Germline CDR1 and CDR2: LNHDA and SQIVND (reference sequence). The CDR3 length is 13 residues. Trimming pared 6 bases from V and 0 bases from J, leaving 8 bases between.

The rearrangement joins TRBV3-1 (or the pseudogene TRBV3-2) to TRBJ1-5; 8 bases map to TRBD1. Per the germline V gene, CDR1 is LGHDT and CDR2 is YNNKEL (reference sequence). The trim removed 1 base at V and 6 bases at J, leaving 2 bases unmatched. This CDR3 has 14 amino acids. The CDR3 is CASSQGTGSQPQHF. The DNA of the CDR3 is TGTGCCAGCAGCCAAGGGACAGGGAGTCAGCCCCAGCATTTT.

This chain uses TRBV12-3 or TRBV12-4 with TRBJ1-1; 11 bases line up with TRBD1. V was clipped by 8 bases and J by 5 bases; unmatched bases: 4. CDR3 length: 13 residues. For the CDR3, the DNA is TGTGCCAGCGGGACAGGGGGTCGTACTGAAGCTTTCTTT. It translates to CASGTGGRTEAFF.

The chain employs TRBV11-2 and TRBJ2-7; 7 bases fit TRBD1. Germline lookup yields CDR1 SGHAT and CDR2 FQNNGV. The CDR3 totals 13 residues. J was trimmed by 0 bases and V by 9 bases; bases with no gene match: 5. The CDR3 here is CASQRQGSYEQYF. CDR3 bases: TGTGCCAGTCAAAGACAGGGCTCCTACGAGCAGTACTTC.

V usage is TRBV24-1 and J usage is TRBJ2-2; perhaps TRBD2 as D (6 bases). CDR1 is KGHDR and CDR2 is SFDVKD in the germline V gene. Trimming took 0 bases from V and 6 from J, leaving 10 bases between them. CDR3 length: 15 residues. CDR3: CATSDLSWGAGELFF. In nucleotides, the CDR3 is TGTGCCACCAGTGATTTGAGTTGGGGGGCCGGGGAGCTGTTTTTT.

The chain has TRBV7-9 and TRBJ1-1; D ambiguous. From germline, CDR1 is SEHNR and CDR2 FQNEAQ (reference sequence). CDR3 length equals 13 residues. V was trimmed by 4 bases and J by 0 bases, leaving 6 bases between them. CDR3 amino acids: CASSSQMNTEAFF. The CDR3 DNA reads as TGTGCCAGCAGCTCCCAAATGAACACTGAAGCTTTCTTT.

V usage is TRBV9 and J usage is TRBJ2-5; 8 bases line up with TRBD2. This CDR3 spans 14 amino acids. Germline V lookup: CDR1 SGDLS, CDR2 YYNGEE. With V trimmed by 0 bases and J by 7 bases, 5 bases remained unmatched. In DNA, the CDR3 is TGTGCCAGCAGCGTAGAGGGACTAGAAGGGACCCAGTACTTC. Translated, it gives CASSVEGLEGTQYF.

The chain has TRBV24-1 and TRBJ1-5, with a possible D match to TRBD1 (6 bases). The ends were cut back, 6 bases at V and 3 bases at J, with 11 bases in the middle. The CDR3 runs 14 residues. From germline, CDR1 is KGHDR and CDR2 SFDVKD. CDR3 DNA: TGTGCCACCAGTTCTGGACAGAACAATCAGCCCCAGCATTTT. Protein product: CATSSGQNNQPQHF.